This T cell receptor beta chain is from a study of OX40 agonist ivuxolimab in advanced cancers. Study-level background: Cancers in dose escalation were hepatocellular, melanoma, renal cell and head and neck. Study results and caveats: Expanded clones belonging to CD8+ T cells outnumbered, on average, those of CD4+. Researchers did not determine the expanded peripheral T cells' antigen specificity.

Autoimmune disease history or systemic immunosuppression barred patients. Of note for this clone: No antigen is known for it.

Here immunoSEQ multiplex PCR was the method, and the copy in TCRdb shows in-frame clones only, minus some. The repertoire holds fewer than 85,000 clones, with about 89% as singletons. Looked up from germline, CDR1 is SGHVS and CDR2 is FNYEAQ. The CDR3 runs 15 residues. The sample consisted of CD4+ or CD8+ T cells sorted from blood, taken in a trial of the OX40 agonist ivuxolimab. The TCR originated in an adult with an advanced solid tumor such as melanoma, head and neck, liver or kidney cancer. The chain is built from TRBV7-6 and TRBJ2-5; D gene ambiguous. TRBJ2-7 explains the end of the DNA better; the J call may be wrong. CDR3: CASSPHSLGGYEQYF. CDR3 DNA sequence: TGTGCCAGCAGCCCTCACTCTTTGGGCGGTTACGAGCAGTACTTC.